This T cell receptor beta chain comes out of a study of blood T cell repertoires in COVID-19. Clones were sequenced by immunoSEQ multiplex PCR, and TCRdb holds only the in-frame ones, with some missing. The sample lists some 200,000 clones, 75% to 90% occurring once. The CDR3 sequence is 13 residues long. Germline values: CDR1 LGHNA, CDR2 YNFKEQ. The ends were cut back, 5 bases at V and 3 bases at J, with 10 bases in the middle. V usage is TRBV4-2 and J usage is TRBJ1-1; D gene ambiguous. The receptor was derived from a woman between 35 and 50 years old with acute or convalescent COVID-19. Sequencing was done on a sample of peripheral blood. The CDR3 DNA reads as TGTGCCAGCAGCGAAACTGTGGACACTGAAGCTTTCTTT. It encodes CASSETVDTEAFF.